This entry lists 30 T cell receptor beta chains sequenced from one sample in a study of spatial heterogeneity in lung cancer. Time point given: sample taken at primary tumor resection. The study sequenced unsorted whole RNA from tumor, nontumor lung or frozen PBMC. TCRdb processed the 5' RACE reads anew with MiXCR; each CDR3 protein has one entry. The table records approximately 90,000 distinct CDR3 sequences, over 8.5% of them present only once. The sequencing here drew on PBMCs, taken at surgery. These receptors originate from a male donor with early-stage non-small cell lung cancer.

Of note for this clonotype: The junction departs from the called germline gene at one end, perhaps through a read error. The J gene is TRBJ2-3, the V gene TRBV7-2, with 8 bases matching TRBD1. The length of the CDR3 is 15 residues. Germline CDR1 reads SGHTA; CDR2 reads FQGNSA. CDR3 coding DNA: TGTGTCAGCAGCCTCAGGGGGCCCCGCACAGATACGCAGTATTTT. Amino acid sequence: CVSSLRGPRTDTQYF.

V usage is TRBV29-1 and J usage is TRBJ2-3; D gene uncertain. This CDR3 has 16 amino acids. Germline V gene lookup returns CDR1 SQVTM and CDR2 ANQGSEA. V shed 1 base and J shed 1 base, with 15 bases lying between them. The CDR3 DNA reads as TGCAGCGTTGAAGGCGCCATTATTACTGGCACAGATACGCAGTATTTT. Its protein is CSVEGAIITGTDTQYF.

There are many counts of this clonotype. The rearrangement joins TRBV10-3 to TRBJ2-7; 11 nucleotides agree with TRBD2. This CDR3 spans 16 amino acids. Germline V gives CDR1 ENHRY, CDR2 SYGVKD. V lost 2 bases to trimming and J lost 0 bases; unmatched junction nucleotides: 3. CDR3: CAISEVTSGTSYEQYF. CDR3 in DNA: TGTGCCATCAGTGAGGTGACTAGCGGGACCTCCTACGAGCAGTACTTC.

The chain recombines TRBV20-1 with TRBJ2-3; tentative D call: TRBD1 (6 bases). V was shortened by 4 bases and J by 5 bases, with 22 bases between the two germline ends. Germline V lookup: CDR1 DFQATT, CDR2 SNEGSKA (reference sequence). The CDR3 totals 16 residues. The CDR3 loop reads CSATSTTGPDGDTQYF. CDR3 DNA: TGCAGTGCTACATCCACAACAGGGCCGGACGGAGATACGCAGTATTTT.

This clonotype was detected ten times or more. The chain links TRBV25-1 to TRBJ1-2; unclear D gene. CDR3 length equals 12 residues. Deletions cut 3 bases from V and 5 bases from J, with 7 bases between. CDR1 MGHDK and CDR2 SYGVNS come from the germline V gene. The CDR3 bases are TGTGCCAGCAGTGATTCGAGATATGGCTACACCTTC. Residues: CASSDSRYGYTF.

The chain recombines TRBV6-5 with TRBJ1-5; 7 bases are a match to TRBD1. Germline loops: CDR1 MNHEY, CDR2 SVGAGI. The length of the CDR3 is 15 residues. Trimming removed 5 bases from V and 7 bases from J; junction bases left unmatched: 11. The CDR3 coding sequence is TGTGCCAGCAGTGAAACCCAGGGGGATGGCCAGCCCCAGCATTTT. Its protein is CASSETQGDGQPQHF.

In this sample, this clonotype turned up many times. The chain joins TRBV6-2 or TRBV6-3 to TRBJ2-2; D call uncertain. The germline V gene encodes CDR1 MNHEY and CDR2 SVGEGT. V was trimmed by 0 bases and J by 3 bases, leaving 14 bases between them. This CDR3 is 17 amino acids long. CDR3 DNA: TGTGCCAGCAGTTACTCTGGCAGCCTTCAGGACACCGGGGAGCTGTTTTTT. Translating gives CASSYSGSLQDTGELFF.

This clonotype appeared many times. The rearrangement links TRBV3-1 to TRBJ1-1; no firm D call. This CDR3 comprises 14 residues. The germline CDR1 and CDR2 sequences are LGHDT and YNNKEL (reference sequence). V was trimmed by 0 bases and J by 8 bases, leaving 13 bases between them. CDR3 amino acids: CASSQDLGNIEAFF. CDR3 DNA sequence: TGTGCCAGCAGCCAAGATCTTGGCAACATAGAAGCTTTCTTT.

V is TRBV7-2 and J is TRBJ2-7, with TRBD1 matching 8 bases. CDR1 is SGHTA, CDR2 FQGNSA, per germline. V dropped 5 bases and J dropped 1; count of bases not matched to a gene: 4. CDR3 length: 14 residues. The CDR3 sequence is CASSPRQGSYEQYF. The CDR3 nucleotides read TGTGCCAGCAGCCCTCGACAGGGGTCCTACGAGCAGTACTTC.

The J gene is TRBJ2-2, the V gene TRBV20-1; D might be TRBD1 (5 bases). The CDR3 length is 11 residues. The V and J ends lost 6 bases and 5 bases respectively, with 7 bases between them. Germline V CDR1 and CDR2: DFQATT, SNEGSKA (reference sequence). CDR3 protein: CSAQGTGELFF. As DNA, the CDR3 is TGCAGTGCCCAGGGTACCGGGGAGCTGTTTTTT.

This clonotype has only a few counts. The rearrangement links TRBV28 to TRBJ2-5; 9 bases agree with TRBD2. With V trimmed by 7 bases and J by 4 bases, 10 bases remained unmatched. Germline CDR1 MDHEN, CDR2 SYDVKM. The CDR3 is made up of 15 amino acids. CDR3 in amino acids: CASTKSGRFRETQYF. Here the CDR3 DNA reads TGTGCCAGCACCAAGAGCGGGAGGTTTAGAGAGACCCAGTACTTC.

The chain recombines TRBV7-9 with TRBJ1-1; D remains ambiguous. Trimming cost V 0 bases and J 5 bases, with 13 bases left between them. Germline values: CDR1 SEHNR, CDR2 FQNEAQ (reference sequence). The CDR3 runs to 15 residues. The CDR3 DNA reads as TGTGCCAGCAGCTTAGCGCTCGGTAGAAGGACTGAAGCTTTCTTT. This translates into CASSLALGRRTEAFF.

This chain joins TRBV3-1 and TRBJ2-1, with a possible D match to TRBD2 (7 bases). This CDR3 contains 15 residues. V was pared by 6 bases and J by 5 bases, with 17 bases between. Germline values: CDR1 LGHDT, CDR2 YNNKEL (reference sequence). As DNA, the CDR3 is TGTGCCAGCAGGGAAGGGGGGACTACCAACAATGAGCAGTTCTTC. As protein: CASREGGTTNNEQFF.

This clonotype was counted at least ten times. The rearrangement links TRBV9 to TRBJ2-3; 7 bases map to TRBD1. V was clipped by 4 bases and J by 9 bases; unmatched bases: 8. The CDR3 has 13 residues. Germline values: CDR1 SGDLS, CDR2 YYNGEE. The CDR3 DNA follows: TGTGCCAGCAGCACGAAAGGGGGCGGAACGCAGTATTTT. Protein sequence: CASSTKGGGTQYF. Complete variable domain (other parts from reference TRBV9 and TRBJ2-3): DSGVTQTPKHLITATGQRVTLRCSPRSGDLSVYWYQQSLDQGLQFLIQYYNGEERAKGNILERFSAQQFPDLHSELNLSSLELGDSALYFCASSTKGGGTQYFGPGTRLTVL.

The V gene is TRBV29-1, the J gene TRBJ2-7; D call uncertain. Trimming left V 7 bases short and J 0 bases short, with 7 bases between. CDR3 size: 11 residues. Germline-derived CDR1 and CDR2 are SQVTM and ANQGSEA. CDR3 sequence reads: CSARLSYEQYF. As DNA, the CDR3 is TGCAGCGCGCGCCTCTCCTACGAGCAGTACTTC.

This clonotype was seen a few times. The CDR3 spells CASSFRRLKTWGPQETQYF. For the CDR3, the DNA is TGTGCCAGCAGCTTTAGGCGCCTTAAGACATGGGGTCCGCAAGAGACCCAGTACTTC. The rearrangement uses TRBV5-4 and TRBJ2-5; D gene unclear. V lost 2 bases and J 2 bases, leaving 25 bases between the germline ends. Germline CDR1 reads SGHNT; CDR2 reads YYREEE (reference sequence). The CDR3 is 19 amino acids.

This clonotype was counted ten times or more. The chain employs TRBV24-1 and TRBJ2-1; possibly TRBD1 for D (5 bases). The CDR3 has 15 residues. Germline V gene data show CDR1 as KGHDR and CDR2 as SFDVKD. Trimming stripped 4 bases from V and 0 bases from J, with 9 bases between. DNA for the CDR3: TGTGCCACCAGTGACAGGGCAAGCTCCTACAATGAGCAGTTCTTC. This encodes CATSDRASSYNEQFF.

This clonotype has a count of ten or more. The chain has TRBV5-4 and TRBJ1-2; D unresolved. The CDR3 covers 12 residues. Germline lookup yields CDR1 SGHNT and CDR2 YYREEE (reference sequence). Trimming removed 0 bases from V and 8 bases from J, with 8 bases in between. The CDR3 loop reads CASSLEVGGYTF. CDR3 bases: TGTGCCAGCAGCTTGGAGGTAGGAGGCTACACCTTC.

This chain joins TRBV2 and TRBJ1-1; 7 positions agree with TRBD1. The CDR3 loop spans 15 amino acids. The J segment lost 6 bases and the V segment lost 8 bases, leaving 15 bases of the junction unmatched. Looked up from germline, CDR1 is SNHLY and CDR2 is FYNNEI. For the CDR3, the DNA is TGTGCCAGCCGATTCATTGCACCGACAGGGCCTGAAGCTTTCTTT. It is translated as CASRFIAPTGPEAFF.

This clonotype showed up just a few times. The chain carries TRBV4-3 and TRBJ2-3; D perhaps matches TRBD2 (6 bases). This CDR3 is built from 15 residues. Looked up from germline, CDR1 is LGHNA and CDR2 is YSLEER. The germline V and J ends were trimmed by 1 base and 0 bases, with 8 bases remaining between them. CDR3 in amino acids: CASSQGGRSTDTQYF. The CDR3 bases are TGCGCCAGCAGCCAAGGGGGGAGGAGCACAGATACGCAGTATTTT.

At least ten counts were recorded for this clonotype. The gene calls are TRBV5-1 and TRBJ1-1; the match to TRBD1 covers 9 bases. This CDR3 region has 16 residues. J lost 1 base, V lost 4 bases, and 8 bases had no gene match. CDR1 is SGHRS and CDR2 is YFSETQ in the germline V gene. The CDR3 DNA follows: TGCGCCAGCAGCCCGGGACAGGGCGGCGCGAACACTGAAGCTTTCTTT. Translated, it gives CASSPGQGGANTEAFF.

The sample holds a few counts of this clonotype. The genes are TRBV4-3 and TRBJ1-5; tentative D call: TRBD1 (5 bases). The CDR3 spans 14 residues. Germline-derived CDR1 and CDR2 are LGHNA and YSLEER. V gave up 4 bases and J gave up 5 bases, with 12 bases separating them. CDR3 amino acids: CASSRSRAYQPQHF. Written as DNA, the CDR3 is TGCGCCAGCAGCCGATCCAGGGCTTATCAGCCCCAGCATTTT.

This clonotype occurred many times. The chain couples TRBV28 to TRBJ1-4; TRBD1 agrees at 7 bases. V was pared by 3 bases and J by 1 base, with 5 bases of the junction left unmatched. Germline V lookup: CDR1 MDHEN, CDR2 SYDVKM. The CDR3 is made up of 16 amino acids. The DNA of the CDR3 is TGTGCCAGCAGTTTTCGGAGGGGGCAAACTAATGAAAAACTGTTTTTT. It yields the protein CASSFRRGQTNEKLFF.

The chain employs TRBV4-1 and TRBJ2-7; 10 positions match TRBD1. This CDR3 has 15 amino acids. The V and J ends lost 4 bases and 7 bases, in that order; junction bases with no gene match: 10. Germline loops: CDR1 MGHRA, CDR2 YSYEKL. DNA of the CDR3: TGCGCCAGCAGCCGCGGGACAGGGGCCGGAGGAGAGCAGTACTTC. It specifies CASSRGTGAGGEQYF.

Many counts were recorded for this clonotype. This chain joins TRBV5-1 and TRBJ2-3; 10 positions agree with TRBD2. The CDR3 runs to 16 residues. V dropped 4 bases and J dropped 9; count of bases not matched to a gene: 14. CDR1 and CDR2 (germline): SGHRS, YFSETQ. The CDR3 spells CASSTSGTSAPGTQYF. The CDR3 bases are TGCGCCAGCAGCACAAGCGGGACTAGCGCACCGGGGACGCAGTATTTT.

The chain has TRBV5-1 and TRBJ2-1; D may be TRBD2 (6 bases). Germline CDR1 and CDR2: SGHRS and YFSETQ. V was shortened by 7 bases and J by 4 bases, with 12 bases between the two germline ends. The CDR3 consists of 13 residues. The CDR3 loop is CASGRDPYNEQFF. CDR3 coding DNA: TGCGCCAGCGGGCGGGATCCTTACAATGAGCAGTTCTTC.

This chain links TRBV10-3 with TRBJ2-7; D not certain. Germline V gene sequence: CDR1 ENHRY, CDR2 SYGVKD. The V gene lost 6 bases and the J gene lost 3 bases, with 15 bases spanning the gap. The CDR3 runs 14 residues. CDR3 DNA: TGTGCCATCAGCGCCGGGCCGCGAAACTACGAGCAGTACTTC. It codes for CAISAGPRNYEQYF.

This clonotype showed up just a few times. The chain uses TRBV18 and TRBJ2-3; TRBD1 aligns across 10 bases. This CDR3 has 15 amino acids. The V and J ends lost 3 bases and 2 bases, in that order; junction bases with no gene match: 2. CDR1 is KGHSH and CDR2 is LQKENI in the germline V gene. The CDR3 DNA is TGTGCCAGCTCACCGGGACAGGGGAACACAGATACGCAGTATTTT. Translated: CASSPGQGNTDTQYF.

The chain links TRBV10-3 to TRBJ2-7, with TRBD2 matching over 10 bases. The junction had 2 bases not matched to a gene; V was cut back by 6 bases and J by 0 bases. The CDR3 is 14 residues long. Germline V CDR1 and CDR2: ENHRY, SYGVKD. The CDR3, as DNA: TGTGCCATCAGACGGACTAGCGGCTCCTACGAGCAGTACTTC. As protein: CAIRRTSGSYEQYF.

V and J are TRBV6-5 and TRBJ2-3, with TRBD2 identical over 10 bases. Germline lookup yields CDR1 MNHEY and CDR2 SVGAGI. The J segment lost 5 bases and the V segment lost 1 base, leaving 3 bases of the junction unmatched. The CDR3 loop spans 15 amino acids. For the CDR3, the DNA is TGTGCCAGCAGTTACTATACTAGCGGGGTAGATACGCAGTATTTT. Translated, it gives CASSYYTSGVDTQYF.